This T cell receptor beta chain was sequenced in a study of beta chain features in type 1 diabetes. Study background: Healthy donors and patients had similar age, gender and cell yields. Findings of the study overall: Individuals with type 1 diabetes displayed fewer insertions and more deletions at VDJ junctions. TCRB CDR3 length was moderately but significantly reduced in all four CD4+ subsets of Type 1 diabetes patients.

Every bit of the isolated RNA underwent reverse transcription, so sequencing read expressed TCRB transcripts. Clones were read by immunoSEQ multiplex PCR, and TCRdb kept only the in-frame ones, dropping some. This repertoire shows about 390,000 clones, 8.5% to 10% found once; its top ten account for roughly 0.6%. Trimming cost V 10 bases and J 5 bases, with 15 bases left between them. This CDR3 is 13 amino acids long. Looked up from germline, CDR1 is ENHRY and CDR2 is SYGVKD. Post-sort purity exceeded 95% for all sorted populations. This clone was picked up a small number of times. The antigen remains undetermined.

Source material: central memory CD4+ T cells from blood. The TCR was taken from a man in his thirties or forties with type 1 diabetes. V is TRBV10-3 and J is TRBJ2-1; D is undetermined. The CDR3 region is CATWQEVHNEQFF. CDR3 sequence (DNA): TGTGCCACCTGGCAAGAAGTTCACAATGAGCAGTTCTTC.